Below, 2 T cell receptor beta chains from the same sample are listed, as sequenced in a study of tumor and adjacent non-tumor tissue in lung cancer. RNA was extracted from bulk tissue without any cell sorting. The library came from three nested PCR rounds adapted from ARM-PCR protocols. TCRdb ran MiXCR on the multiplex PCR reads and lists one entry per CDR3 protein. The data hold more than 85,000 distinct CDR3 sequences, with approximately 82% observed a single time. The source material was lung tumor tissue. These receptors came from a woman aged 60 to 75 with non-small cell lung cancer.

CDR3 DNA: TGTACCACCAAAACGTCGGCAGGGGGGGTTTTCTTT. This codes for CTTKTSAGGVFF. The V and J genes are TRBV6-1 and TRBJ1-1; TRBD1 aligns across 7 bases. The CDR3 has 12 residues. Germline V lookup: CDR1 MNHNS, CDR2 SASEGT.

About this clonotype itself: One junction end does not reproduce the germline sequence, and a read error may be involved. V gene TRBV11-2 combines with J gene TRBJ2-7, with 14 bases fitting TRBD2. Germline CDR1 SGHAT, CDR2 FQNNGV. CDR3 length equals 15 residues. Written as DNA, the CDR3 is TGCGCCAGCAGCAACGGGACTAGCGGGAGTTACGGGCAGTACTTC. Translated: CASSNGTSGSYGQYF.